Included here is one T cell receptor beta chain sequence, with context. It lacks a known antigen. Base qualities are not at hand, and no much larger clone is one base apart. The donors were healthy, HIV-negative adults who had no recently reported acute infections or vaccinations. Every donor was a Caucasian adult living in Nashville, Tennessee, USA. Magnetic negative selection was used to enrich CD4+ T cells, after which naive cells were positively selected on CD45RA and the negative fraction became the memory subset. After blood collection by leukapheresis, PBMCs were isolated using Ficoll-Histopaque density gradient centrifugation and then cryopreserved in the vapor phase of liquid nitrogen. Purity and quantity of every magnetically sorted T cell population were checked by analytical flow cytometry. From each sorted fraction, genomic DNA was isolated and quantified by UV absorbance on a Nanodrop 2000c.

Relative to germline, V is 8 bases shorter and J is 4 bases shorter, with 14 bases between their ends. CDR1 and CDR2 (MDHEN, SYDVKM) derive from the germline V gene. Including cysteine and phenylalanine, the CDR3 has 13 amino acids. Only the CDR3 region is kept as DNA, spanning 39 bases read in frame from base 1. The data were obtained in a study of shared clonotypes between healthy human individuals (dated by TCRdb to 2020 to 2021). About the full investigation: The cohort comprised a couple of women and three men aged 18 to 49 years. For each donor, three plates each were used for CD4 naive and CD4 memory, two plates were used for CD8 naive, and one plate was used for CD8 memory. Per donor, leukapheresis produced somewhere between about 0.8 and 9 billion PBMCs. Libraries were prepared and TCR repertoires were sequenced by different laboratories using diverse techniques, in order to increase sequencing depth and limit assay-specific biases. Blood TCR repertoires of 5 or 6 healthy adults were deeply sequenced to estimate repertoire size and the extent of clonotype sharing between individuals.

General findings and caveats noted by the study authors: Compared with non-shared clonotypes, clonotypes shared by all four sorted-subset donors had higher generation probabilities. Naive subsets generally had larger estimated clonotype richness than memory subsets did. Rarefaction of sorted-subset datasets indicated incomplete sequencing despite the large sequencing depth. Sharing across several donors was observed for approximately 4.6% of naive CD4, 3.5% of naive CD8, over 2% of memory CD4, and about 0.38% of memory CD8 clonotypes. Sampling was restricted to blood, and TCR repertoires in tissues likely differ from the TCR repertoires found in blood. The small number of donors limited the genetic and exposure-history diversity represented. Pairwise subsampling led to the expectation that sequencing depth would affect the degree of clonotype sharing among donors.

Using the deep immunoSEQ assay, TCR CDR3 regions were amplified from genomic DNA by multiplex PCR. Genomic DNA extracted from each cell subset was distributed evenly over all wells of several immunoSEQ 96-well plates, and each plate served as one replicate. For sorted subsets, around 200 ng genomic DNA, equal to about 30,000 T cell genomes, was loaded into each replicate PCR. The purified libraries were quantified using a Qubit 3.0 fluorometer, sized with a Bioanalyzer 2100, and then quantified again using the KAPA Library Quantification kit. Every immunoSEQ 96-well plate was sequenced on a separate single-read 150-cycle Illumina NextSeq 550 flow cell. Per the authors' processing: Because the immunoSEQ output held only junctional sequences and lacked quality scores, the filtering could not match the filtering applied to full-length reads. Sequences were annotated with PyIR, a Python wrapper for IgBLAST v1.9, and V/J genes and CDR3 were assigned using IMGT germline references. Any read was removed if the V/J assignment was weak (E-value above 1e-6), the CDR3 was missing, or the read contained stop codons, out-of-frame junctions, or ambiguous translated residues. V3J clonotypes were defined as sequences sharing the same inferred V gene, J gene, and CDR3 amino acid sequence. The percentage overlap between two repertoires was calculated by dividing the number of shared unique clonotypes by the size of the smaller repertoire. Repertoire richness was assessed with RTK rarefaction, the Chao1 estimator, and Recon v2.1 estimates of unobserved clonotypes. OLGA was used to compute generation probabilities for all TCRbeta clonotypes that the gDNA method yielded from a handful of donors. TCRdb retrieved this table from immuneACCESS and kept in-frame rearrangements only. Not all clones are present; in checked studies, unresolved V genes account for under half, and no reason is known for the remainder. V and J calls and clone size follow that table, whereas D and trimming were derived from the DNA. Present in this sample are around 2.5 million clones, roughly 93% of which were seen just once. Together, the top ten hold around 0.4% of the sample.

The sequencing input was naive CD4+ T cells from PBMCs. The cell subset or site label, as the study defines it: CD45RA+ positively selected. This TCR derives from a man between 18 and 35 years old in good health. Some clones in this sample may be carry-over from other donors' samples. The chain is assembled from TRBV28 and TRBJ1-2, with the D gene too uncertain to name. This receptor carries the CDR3 CASFRDFSYGYTF. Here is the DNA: TGTGCCAGCTTCCGGGATTTTTCCTATGGCTACACCTTC.